This T cell receptor beta chain was retrieved from a study of neurological immune-mediated disorders. Individuals who volunteered at a blood bank located in Maryland, USA, made up the group of healthy controls. Unsorted libraries used 2 million PBMCs kept at -80 degrees C. From germline, CDR1 is DFQATT and CDR2 SNEGSKA (reference sequence). The length of the CDR3 is 12 residues. V gave up 6 bases and J gave up 0 bases, with 9 bases separating them. This clonotype was found many times. Over 180 million TCR-beta sequences, together covering 15-18 subjects, were produced by every individual sequencing run that was carried out. One entry per CDR3 protein results from TCRdb running MiXCR on the 5' RACE reads. The table lists under 90,000 distinct CDR3 sequences, roughly 9.9% of them singletons, with 1.5% to 2% in the top ten.

This sequence joins TRBV20-1 and TRBJ2-7, with D tentatively TRBD2 (5 bases). The source material was PBMCs. The TCR sequence derives from a man between 45 and 60 years old in good health. Here the CDR3 reads CSAGSSSYEQYF. The CDR3 DNA follows: TGCAGTGCAGGGAGCAGCTCCTACGAGCAGTACTTC.